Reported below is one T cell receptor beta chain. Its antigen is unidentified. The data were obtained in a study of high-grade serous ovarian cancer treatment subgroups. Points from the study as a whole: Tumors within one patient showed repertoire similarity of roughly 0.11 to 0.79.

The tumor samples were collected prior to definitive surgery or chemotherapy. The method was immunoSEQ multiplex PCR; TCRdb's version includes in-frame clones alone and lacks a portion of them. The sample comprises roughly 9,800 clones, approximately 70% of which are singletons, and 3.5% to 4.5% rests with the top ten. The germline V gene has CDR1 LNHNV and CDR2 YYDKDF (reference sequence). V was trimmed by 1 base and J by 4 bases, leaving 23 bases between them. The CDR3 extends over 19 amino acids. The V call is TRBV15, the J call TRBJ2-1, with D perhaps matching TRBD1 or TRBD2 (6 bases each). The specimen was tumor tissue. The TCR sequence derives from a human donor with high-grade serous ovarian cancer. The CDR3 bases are TGTGCCACCAGCAGAGGTTTAGAATGGAGGGACACGACTTACAATGAGCAGTTCTTC. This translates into CATSRGLEWRDTTYNEQFF.